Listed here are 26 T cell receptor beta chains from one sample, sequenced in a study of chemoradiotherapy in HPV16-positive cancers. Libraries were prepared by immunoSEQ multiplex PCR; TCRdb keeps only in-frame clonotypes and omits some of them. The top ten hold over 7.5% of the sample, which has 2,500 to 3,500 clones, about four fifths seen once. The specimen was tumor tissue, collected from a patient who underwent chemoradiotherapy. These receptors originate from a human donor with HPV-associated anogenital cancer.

The CDR3 is CASGNQPQHF. CDR3 bases: TGTGCCAGTGGCAATCAGCCCCAGCATTTT. The rearrangement links TRBV6-6 to TRBJ1-5; D unresolved. The CDR3 is 10 residues long. CDR1 and CDR2 (germline): MNHNY, SVGAGI (reference sequence). Trimming pared 9 bases from V and 2 bases from J, leaving 2 bases between.

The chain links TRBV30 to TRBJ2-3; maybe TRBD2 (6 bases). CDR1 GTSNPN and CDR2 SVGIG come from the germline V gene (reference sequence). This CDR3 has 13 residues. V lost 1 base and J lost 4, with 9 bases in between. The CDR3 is CAWSGGGADTQYF. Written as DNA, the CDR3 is TGTGCCTGGAGTGGGGGAGGCGCAGATACGCAGTATTTT.

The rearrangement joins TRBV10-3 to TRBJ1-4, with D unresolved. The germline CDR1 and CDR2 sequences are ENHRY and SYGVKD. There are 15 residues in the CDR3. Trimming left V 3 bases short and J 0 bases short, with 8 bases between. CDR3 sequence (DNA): TGTGCCATCAGTGAAATTGGTGCAACTAATGAAAAACTGTTTTTT. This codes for CAISEIGATNEKLFF.

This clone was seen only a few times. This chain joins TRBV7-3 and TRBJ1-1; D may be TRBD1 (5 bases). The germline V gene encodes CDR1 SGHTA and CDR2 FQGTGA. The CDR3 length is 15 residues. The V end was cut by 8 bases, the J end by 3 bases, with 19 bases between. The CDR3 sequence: CASARDTLRDTEAFF. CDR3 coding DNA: TGTGCCAGCGCCAGGGATACACTTAGGGACACTGAAGCTTTCTTT.

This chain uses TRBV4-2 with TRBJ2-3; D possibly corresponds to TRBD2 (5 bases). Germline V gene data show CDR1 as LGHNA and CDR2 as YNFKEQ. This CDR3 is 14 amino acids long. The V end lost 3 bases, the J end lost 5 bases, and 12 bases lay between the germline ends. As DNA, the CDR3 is TGTGCCAGCAGCCACGGTAGCGCGGGAGATACGCAGTATTTT. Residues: CASSHGSAGDTQYF.

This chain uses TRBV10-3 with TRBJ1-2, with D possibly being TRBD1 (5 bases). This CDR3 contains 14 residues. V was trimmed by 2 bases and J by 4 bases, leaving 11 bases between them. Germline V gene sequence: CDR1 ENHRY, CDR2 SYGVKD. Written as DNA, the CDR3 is TGTGCCATCAGTGAGGACAGCGCTTCCTATGGCTACACCTTC. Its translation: CAISEDSASYGYTF.

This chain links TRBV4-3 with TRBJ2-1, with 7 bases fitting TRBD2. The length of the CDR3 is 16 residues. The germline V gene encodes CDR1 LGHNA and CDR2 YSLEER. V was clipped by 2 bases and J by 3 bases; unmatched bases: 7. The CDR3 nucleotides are TGCGCCAGCAGCCAACAGACCGGGGGGAACTACAATGAGCAGTTCTTC. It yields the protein CASSQQTGGNYNEQFF.

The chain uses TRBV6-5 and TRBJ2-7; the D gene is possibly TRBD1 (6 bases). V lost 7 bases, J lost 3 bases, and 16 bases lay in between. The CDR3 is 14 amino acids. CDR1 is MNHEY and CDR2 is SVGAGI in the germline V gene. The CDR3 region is CASTPGQKDYEQYF. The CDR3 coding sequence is TGTGCCAGCACCCCCGGACAGAAAGACTACGAGCAGTACTTC.

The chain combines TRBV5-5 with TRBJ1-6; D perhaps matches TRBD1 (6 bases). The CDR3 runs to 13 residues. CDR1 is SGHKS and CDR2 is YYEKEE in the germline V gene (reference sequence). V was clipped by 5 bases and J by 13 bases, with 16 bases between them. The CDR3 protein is CASRQDSQTPLHF. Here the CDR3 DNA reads TGTGCCAGCAGACAGGACAGTCAGACGCCCCTCCACTTT.

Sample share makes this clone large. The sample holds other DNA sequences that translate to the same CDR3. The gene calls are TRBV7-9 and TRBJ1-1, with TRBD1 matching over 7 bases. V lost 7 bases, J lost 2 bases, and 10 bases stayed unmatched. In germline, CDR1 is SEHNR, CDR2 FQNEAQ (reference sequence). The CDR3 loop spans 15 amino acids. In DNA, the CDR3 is TGTGCCAGCACCACCCCCGGGACAGTCAACACTGAAGCTTTCTTT. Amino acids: CASTTPGTVNTEAFF.

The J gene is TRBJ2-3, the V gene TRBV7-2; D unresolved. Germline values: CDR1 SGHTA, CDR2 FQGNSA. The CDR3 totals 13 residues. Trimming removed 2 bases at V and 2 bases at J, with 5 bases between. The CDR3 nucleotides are TGTGCCAGCAGCTTAAACCCCACAGATACGCAGTATTTT. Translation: CASSLNPTDTQYF. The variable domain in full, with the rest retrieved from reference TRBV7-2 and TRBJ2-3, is GAGVSQSPSNKVTEKGKDVELRCDPISGHTALYWYRQSLGQGLEFLIYFQGNSAPDKSGLPSDRFSAERTGGSVSTLTIQRTQQEDSAVYLCASSLNPTDTQYFGPGTRLTVL.

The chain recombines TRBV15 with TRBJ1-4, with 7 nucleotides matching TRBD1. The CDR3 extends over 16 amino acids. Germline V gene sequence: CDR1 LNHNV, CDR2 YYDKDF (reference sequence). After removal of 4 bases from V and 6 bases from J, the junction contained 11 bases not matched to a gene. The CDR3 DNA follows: TGTGCCACCAGCACCCAACAGGGGAAGGGGTATGAAAAACTGTTTTTT. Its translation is CATSTQQGKGYEKLFF.

The CDR3 region has the DNA TGTGCTAGTGGTTTGCCTCTGACTAGCGGGGGGGCCGGCGATGAGCAGTTCTTC. This sequence encodes CASGLPLTSGGAGDEQFF. V is TRBV12-5 and J is TRBJ2-1; 14 nucleotides agree with TRBD2. Germline assignment: CDR1 LGHNT and CDR2 FRNRAP. The trim removed 2 bases at V and 8 bases at J, leaving 11 bases unmatched. The CDR3 is 18 amino acids.

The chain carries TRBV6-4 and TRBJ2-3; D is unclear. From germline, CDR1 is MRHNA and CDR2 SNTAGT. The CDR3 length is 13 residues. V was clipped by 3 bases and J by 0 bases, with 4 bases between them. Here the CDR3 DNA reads TGTGCCAGCAGTGAGGGTAGCACAGATACGCAGTATTTT. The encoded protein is CASSEGSTDTQYF.

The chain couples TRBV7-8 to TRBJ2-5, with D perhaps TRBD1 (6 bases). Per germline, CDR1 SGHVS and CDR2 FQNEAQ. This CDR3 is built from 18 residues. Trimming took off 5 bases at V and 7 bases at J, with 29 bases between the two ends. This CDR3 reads CASSPYRVQGSGRLTQYF. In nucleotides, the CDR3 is TGTGCCAGCAGCCCCTACAGGGTCCAAGGATCGGGGCGGTTGACCCAGTACTTC.

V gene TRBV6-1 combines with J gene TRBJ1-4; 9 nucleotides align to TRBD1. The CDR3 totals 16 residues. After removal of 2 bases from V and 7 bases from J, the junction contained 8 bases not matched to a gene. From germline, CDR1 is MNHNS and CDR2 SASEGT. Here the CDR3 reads CASSESPGQGPEKLFF. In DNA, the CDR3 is TGTGCCAGCAGTGAATCACCGGGACAGGGCCCTGAAAAACTGTTTTTT.

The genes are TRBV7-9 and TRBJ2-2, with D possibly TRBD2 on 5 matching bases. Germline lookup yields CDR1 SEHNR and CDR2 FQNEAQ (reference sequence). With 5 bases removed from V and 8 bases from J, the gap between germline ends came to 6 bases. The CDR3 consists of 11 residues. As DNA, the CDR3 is TGTGCCAGCAGCCCGGGAGGGGAGCTGTTTTTT. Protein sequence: CASSPGGELFF.

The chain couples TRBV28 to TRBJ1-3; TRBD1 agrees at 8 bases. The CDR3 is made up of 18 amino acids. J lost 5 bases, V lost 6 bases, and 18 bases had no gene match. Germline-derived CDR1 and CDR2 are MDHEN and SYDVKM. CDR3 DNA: TGTGCCAGCAGCCGGAGCCCCACCAGGACAGGGTATAGAAACACCATATATTTT. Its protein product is CASSRSPTRTGYRNTIYF.

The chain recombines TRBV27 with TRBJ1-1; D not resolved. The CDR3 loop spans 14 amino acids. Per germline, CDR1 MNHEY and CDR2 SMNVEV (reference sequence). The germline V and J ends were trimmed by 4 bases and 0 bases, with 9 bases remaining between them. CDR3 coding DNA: TGTGCCAGCAGTTCCCGCGGGATGAACACTGAAGCTTTCTTT. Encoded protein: CASSSRGMNTEAFF.

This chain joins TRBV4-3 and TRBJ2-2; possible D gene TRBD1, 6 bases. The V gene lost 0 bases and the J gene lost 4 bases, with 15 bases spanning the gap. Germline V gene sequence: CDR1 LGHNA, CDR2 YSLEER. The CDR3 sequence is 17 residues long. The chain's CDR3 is CASSQEPQGSSTGELFF. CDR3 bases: TGCGCCAGCAGCCAAGAACCCCAGGGGTCATCCACCGGGGAGCTGTTTTTT.

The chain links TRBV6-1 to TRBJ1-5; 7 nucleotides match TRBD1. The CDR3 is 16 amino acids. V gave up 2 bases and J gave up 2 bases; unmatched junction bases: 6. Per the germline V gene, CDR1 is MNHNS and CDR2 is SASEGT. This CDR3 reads CASSERQGGRNQPQHF. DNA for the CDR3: TGTGCCAGCAGTGAACGACAGGGTGGGCGCAATCAGCCCCAGCATTTT.

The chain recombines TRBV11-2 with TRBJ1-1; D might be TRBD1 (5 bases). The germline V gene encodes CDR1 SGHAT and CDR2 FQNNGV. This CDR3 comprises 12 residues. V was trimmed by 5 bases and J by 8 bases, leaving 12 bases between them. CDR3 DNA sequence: TGTGCCAGCAGCATAGGGACCGGAGAAGCTTTCTTT. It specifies CASSIGTGEAFF. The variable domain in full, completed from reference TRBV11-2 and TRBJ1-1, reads EAGVAQSPRYKIIEKRQSVAFWCNPISGHATLYWYQQILGQGPKLLIQFQNNGVVDDSQLPKDRFSAERLKGVDSTLKIQPAKLEDSAVYLCASSIGTGEAFFGQGTRLTVV.

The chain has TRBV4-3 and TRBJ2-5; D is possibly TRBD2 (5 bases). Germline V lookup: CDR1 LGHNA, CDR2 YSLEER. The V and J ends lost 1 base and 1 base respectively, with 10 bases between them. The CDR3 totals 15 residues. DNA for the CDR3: TGCGCCAGCAGCCAAGGACCGGGGAGCCAAGAGACCCAGTACTTC. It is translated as CASSQGPGSQETQYF.

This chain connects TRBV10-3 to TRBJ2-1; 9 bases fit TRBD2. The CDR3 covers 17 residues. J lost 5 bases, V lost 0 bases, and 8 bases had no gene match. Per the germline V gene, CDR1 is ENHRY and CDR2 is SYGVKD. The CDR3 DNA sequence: TGTGCCATCAGTGAGTCGGCGGCTAGCGGGGACCACAATGAGCAGTTCTTC. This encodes CAISESAASGDHNEQFF.

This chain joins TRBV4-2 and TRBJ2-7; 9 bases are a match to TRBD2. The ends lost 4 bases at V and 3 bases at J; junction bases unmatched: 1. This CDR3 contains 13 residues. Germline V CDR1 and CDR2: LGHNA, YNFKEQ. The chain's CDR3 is CASSPSGNYEQYF. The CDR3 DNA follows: TGTGCCAGCAGCCCTAGCGGGAACTACGAGCAGTACTTC.

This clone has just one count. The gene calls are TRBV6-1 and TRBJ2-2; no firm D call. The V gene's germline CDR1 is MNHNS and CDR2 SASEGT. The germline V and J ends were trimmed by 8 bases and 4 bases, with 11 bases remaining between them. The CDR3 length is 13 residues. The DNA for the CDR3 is TGTGCCAGCGGGATGGGGATCACCGGGGAGCTGTTTTTT. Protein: CASGMGITGELFF.